The rows below give T cell receptor beta chains drawn from one sample of a study of OX40 agonist ivuxolimab in advanced cancers. Libraries were prepared by immunoSEQ multiplex PCR; TCRdb keeps only in-frame clonotypes and omits some of them. The table has over 55,000 clones, just over 90% seen once. This specimen was CD4+ or CD8+ T cells sorted from blood, taken in a trial of the OX40 agonist ivuxolimab. Receptors were obtained from an adult with an advanced solid tumor such as melanoma, head and neck, liver or kidney cancer. CDR3s include the opening cysteine and the closing phenylalanine or tryptophan.

TRBV28	TRBJ1-4	CASRPQGLGEKLFF
TRBV28	TRBJ2-1	CASSLLARTYNEQFF
TRBV21-1	TRBJ1-1	CASSKEGQGEEMNTEAFF
TRBV7-2	TRBJ1-2	CASSADRSWGYTF
TRBV9	TRBJ2-3	CASSWGVAGGADTQYF
TRBV5-6	TRBJ2-5	CASSSGGGQETQYF
TRBV7-8	TRBJ2-5	CASSLGTQYF
TRBV30	TRBJ2-3	CAWRGIFSTDTQYF
TRBV15	TRBJ1-4	CATSRPRRWENEKLFF
TRBV5-1	TRBJ2-5	CASSVAEIAGTQYF
TRBV11-2	TRBJ2-1	CASSQEGSGTPKQFF
TRBV23-1	TRBJ2-3	CASSHRGDGTTDTQYF
TRBV5-4	TRBJ2-1	CASSSTGLNNEQFF
TRBV18	TRBJ2-1	CASSPLTSGRGSYNEQFF
TRBV4-3	TRBJ2-1	CASSQDLGGRGNEQFF
TRBV6-1	TRBJ1-2	CASSVDRAGGYTF
TRBV5-5	TRBJ1-1	CASSYRNTEAFF
TRBV18	TRBJ2-1	CASSLRTAAYNEQFF
TRBV7-8	TRBJ2-5	CASSLGTPQETQYF